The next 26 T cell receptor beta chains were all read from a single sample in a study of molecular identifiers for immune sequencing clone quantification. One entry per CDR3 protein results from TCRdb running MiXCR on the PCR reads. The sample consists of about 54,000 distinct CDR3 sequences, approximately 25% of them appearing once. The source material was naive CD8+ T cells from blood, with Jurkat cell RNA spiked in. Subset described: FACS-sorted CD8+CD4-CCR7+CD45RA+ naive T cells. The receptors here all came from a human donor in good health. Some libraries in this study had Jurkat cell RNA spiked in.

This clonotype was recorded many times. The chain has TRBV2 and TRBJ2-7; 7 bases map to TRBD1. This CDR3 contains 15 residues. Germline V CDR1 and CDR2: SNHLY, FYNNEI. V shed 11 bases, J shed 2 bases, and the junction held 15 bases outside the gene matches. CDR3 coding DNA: TGTGCCTCGTACGGTTCACAGGGGACCACCTACGAGCAGTACTTC. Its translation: CASYGSQGTTYEQYF.

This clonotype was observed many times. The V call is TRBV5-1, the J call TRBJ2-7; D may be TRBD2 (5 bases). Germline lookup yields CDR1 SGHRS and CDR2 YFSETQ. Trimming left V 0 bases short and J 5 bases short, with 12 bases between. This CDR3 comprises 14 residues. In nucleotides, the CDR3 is TGCGCCAGCAGCTTGGTCGGGAACTTCGACGAGCAGTACTTC. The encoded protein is CASSLVGNFDEQYF.

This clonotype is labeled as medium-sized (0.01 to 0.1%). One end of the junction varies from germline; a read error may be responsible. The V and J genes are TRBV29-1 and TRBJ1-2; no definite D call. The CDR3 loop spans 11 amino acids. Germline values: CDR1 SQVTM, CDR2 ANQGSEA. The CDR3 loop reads CSVVSNYGNTF. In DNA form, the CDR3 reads TGCAGCGTTGTGTCCAACTATGGCAACACCTTC.

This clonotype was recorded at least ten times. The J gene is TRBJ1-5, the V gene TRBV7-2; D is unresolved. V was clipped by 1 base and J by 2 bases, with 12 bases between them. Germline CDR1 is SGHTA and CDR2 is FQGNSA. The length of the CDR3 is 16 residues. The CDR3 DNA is TGTGCCAGCAGCTTAGTTACGGGGATTGGCAATCAGCCCCAGCATTTT. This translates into CASSLVTGIGNQPQHF.

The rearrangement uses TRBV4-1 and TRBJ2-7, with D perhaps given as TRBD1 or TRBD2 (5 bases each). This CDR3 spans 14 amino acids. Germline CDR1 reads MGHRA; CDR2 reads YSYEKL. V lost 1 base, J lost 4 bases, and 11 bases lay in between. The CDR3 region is CASSQGPGGYEQYF. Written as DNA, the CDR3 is TGCGCCAGCAGCCAAGGGCCTGGGGGTTACGAGCAGTACTTC.

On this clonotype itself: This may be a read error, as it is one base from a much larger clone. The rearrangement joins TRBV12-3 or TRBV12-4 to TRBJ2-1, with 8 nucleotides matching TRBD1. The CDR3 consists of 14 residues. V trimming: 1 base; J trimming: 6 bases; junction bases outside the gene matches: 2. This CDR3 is CASSLGTGFNEQFF. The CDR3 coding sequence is TGTGCCAGCAGTTTAGGGACAGGGTTCAATGAGCAGTTCTTC.

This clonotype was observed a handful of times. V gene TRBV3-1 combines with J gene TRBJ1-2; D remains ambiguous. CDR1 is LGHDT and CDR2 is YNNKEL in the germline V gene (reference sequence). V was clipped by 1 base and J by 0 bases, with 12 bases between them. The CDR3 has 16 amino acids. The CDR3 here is CASSQALDLTNYGYTF. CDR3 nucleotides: TGTGCCAGCAGCCAAGCCCTCGACCTGACTAACTATGGCTACACCTTC.

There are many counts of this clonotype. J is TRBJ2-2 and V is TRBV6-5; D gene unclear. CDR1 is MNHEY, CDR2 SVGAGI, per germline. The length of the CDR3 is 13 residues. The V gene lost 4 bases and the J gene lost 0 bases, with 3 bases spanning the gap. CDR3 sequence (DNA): TGTGCCAGCAGTTCTACGAACACCGGGGAGCTGTTTTTT. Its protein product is CASSSTNTGELFF.

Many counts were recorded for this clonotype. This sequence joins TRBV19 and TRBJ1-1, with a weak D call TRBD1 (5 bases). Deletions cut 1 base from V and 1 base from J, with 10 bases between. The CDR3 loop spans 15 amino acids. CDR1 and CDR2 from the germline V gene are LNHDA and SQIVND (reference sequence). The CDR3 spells CASSIVGDANTEAFF. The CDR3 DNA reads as TGTGCCAGTAGTATAGTCGGGGACGCGAACACTGAAGCTTTCTTT. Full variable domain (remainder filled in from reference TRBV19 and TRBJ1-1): DGGITQSPKYLFRKEGQNVTLSCEQNLNHDAMYWYRQDPGQGLRLIYYSQIVNDFQKGDIAEGYSVSREKKESFPLTVTSAQKNPTAFYLCASSIVGDANTEAFFGQGTRLTVV.

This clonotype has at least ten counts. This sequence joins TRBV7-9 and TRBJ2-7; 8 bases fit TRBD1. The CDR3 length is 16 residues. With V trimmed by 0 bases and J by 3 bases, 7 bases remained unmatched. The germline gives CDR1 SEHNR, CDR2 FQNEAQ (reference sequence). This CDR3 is CASSLAGQGAGYEQYF. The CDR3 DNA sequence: TGTGCCAGCAGCTTAGCAGGGCAGGGGGCTGGCTACGAGCAGTACTTC.

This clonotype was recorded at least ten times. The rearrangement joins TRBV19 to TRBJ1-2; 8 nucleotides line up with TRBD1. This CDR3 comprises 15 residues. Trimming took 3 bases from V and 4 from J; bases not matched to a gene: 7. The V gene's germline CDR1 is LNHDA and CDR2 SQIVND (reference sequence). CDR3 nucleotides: TGTGCCAGTAGTATGGCGGCAGGGGGCATCTATGGCTACACCTTC. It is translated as CASSMAAGGIYGYTF.

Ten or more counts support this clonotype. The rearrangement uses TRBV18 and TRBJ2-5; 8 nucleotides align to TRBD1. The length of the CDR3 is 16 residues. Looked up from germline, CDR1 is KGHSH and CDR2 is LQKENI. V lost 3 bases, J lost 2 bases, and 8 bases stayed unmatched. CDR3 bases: TGTGCCAGCTCACCCGACCCCACAGGGGGGCAAGAGACCCAGTACTTC. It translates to CASSPDPTGGQETQYF.

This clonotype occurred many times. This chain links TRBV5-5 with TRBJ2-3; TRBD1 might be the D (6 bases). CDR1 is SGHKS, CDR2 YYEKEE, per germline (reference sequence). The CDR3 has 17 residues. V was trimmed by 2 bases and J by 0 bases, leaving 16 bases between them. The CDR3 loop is CASSFRQQGSSTDTQYF. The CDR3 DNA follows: TGTGCCAGCAGCTTCCGGCAACAGGGATCTAGCACAGATACGCAGTATTTT.

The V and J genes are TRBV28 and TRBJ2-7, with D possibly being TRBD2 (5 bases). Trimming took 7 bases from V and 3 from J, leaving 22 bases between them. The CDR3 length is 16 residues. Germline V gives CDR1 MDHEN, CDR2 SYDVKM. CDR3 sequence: CASKIVDGSGFYEQYF. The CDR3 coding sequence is TGTGCCAGCAAAATTGTGGACGGCTCGGGATTCTACGAGCAGTACTTC.

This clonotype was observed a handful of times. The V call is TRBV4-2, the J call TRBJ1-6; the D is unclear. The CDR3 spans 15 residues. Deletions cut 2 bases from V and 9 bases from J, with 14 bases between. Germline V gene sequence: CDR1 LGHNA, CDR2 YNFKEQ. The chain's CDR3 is CASSQPTSGSSPLHF. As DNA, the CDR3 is TGTGCCAGCAGCCAACCGACATCGGGGAGTTCACCCCTCCACTTT.

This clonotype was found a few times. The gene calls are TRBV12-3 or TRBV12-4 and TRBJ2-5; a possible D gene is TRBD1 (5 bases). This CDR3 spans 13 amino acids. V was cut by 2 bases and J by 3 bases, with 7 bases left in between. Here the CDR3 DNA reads TGTGCCAGCAGTTTACTCAGGGAAGAGACCCAGTACTTC. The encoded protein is CASSLLREETQYF.

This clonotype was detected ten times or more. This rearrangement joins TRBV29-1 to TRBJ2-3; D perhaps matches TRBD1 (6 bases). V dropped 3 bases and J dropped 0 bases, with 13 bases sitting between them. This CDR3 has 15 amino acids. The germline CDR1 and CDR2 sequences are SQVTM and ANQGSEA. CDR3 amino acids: CSVDLDSASTDTQYF. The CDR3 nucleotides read TGCAGCGTTGATCTGGACAGCGCAAGCACAGATACGCAGTATTTT.

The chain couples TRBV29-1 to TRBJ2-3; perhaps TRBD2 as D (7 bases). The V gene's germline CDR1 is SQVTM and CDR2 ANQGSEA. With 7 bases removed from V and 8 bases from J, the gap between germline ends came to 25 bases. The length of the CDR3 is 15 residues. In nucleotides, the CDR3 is TGCAGCGCCATGGAACAGGGCCGCGCGGGAGCTACGCAGTATTTT. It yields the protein CSAMEQGRAGATQYF.

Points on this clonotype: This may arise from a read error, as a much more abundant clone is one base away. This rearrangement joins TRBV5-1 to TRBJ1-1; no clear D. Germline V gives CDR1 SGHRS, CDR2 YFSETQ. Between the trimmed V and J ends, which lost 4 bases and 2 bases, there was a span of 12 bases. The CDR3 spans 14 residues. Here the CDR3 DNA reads TGCGCCAGCAGCCCGTCCCCGATTAACACTGAAGCTTTCTTT. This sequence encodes CASSPSPINTEAFF.

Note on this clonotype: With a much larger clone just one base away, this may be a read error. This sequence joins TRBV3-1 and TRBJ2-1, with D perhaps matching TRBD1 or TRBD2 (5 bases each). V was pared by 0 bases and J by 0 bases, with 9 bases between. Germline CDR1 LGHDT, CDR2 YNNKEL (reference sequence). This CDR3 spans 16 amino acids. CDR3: CASSQEGPSSYNEQFF. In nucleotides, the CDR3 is TGTGCCAGCAGCCAAGAGGGACCCAGCTCCTACAATGAGCAGTTCTTC.

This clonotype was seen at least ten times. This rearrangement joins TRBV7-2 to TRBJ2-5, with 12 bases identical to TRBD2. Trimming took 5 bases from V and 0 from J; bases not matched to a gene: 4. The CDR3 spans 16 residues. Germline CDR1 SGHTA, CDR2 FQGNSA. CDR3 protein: CASSPRLAGDQETQYF. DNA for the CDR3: TGTGCCAGCAGCCCACGACTAGCGGGGGACCAAGAGACCCAGTACTTC.

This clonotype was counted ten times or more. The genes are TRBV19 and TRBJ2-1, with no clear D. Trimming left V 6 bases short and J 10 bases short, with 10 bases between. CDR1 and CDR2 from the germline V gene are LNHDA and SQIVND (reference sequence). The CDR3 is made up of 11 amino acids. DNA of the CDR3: TGTGCCAGTAGGTTTGGCGGAGAGCAGTTCTTC. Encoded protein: CASRFGGEQFF.

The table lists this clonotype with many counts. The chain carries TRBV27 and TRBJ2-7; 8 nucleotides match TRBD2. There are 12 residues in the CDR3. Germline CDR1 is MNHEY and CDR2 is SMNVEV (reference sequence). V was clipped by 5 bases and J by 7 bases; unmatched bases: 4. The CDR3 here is CASSTSGGEQYF. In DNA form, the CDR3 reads TGTGCCAGCAGTACTAGCGGTGGGGAGCAGTACTTC.

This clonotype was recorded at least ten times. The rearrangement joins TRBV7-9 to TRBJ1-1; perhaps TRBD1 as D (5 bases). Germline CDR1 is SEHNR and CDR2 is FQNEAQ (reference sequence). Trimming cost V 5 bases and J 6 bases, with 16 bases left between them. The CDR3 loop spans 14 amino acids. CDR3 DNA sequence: TGTGCCAGCAGCCCAGGGCCCTCCGGGGCTGAAGCTTTCTTT. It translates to CASSPGPSGAEAFF.

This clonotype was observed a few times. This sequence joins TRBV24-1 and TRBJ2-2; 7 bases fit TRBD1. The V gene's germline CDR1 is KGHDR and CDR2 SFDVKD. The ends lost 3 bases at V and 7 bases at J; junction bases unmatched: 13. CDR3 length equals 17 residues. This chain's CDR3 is CATSDKSGTAVDGELFF. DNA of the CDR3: TGTGCCACCAGTGATAAATCCGGGACAGCAGTAGACGGGGAGCTGTTTTTT.

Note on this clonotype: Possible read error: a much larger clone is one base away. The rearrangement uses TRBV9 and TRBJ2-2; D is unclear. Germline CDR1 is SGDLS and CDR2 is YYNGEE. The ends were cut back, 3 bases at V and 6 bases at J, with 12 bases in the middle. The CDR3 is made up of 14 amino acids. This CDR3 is CASSGAPNAGELFF. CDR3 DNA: TGTGCCAGCAGCGGAGCCCCAAACGCCGGGGAGCTGTTTTTT.